This T cell receptor (beta chain) was identified during a study of blood T cell repertoires in COVID-19. The junction had 8 bases not matched to a gene; V was cut back by 4 bases and J by 2 bases. CDR1 is KGHSH, CDR2 LQKENI, per germline. This CDR3 contains 17 residues. Sequencing was performed with immunoSEQ multiplex PCR; in TCRdb, only in-frame clones are kept and a portion is missing. Of roughly 200,000 clones listed, around 84% are singletons. This receptor was taken from a human donor in a cohort sampled during active COVID-19. Sequencing was performed on peripheral blood. The J gene is TRBJ2-3, the V gene TRBV18, with 11 bases matching TRBD1. CDR3: CASSLSPGQGVTDTQYF. In nucleotides, the CDR3 is TGTGCCAGCTCACTATCTCCGGGACAGGGGGTCACAGATACGCAGTATTTT.